A single sample is the source of the 24 T cell receptor beta chains below, sequenced in a study of shared clonotypes between healthy human individuals. The table came from immunoSEQ multiplex PCR; TCRdb's copy has only in-frame clones and leaves some out. The sample yields hundreds of thousands of clones, around 93% seen once. Terminally differentiated effector memory CD45RA+ cells were excluded from the naive CD8 cells, which were CD45RO-negative and positively selected for CCR7. Sequencing was done on a sample of naive CD8+ T cells sorted from blood. The receptors stem from a man younger than 45 in good health.

The rearrangement links TRBV27 to TRBJ2-7, with TRBD1 as a possible D gene (5 bases). V was trimmed by 5 bases and J by 7 bases, leaving 12 bases between them. This CDR3 has 12 amino acids. CDR1 and CDR2 (germline): MNHEY, SMNVEV (reference sequence). In nucleotides, the CDR3 is TGTGCCAGCAGTCACTCGCAGGGTGAGCAGTACTTC. Encoded protein: CASSHSQGEQYF.

The CDR3 nucleotides read TGTGCCAGCAGCCCAACTAGCGGGAGCCCCCATGAGCAGTTCTTC. It yields the protein CASSPTSGSPHEQFF. The chain combines TRBV7-2 with TRBJ2-1, with 11 bases that match TRBD2. The junction had 8 bases not matched to a gene; V was cut back by 5 bases and J by 8 bases. Per the germline V gene, CDR1 is SGHTA and CDR2 is FQGNSA. This CDR3 spans 15 amino acids.

J is TRBJ1-1 and V is TRBV5-4; D is perhaps TRBD1 (5 bases). Trimming removed 5 bases at V and 6 bases at J, with 14 bases between. In germline, CDR1 is SGHNT, CDR2 YYREEE (reference sequence). The CDR3 is 13 residues long. DNA for the CDR3: TGTGCCAGCAGAATGTCAGGGAGCGCTGAAGCTTTCTTT. Its protein product is CASRMSGSAEAFF. Using reference TRBV5-4 and TRBJ1-1 for the parts outside the CDR3, the full variable domain is ETGVTQSPTHLIKTRGQQVTLRCSSQSGHNTVSWYQQALGQGPQFIFQYYREEENGRGNFPPRFSGLQFPNYSSELNVNALELDDSALYLCASRMSGSAEAFFGQGTRLTVV.

The chain uses TRBV29-1 and TRBJ2-7, with 7 positions matching TRBD1. Trimming took 4 bases from V and 2 from J; bases not matched to a gene: 11. The CDR3 is 15 amino acids. The germline gives CDR1 SQVTM, CDR2 ANQGSEA. The CDR3 DNA sequence: TGCAGCGTTGTCTATGGGGACAGTCCAACCTACGAGCAGTACTTC. Protein sequence: CSVVYGDSPTYEQYF.

This clone came up once. The chain carries TRBV19 and TRBJ1-1; D not certain. Germline V lookup: CDR1 LNHDA, CDR2 SQIVND (reference sequence). The V gene lost 3 bases and the J gene lost 6 bases, with 17 bases spanning the gap. There are 15 residues in the CDR3. Here the CDR3 reads CASSIFEGAIAEAFF. As DNA, the CDR3 is TGTGCCAGTAGTATTTTCGAGGGCGCTATCGCTGAAGCTTTCTTT.

Worth noting for this clone: Other DNA variants within this sample encode the same CDR3. V is TRBV13 and J is TRBJ1-1, with no clear D. Germline V lookup: CDR1 PRHDT, CDR2 FYEKMQ (reference sequence). Trimming removed 5 bases from V and 1 base from J, with 8 bases in between. The CDR3 covers 13 residues. Written as DNA, the CDR3 is TGTGCCAGCAGCGGCCAGGAGAACACTGAAGCTTTCTTT. Amino acid sequence: CASSGQENTEAFF.

The chain employs TRBV15 and TRBJ2-1; D is uncertain. V was trimmed by 2 bases and J by 1 base, leaving 18 bases between them. The CDR3 has 18 residues. The germline V gene has CDR1 LNHNV and CDR2 YYDKDF (reference sequence). The CDR3 region has the DNA TGTGCCACCAGCAGAATTCAGTTCGGGCCGACTTCCTACAATGAGCAGTTCTTC. It specifies CATSRIQFGPTSYNEQFF.

The chain is built from TRBV29-1 and TRBJ2-2; tentatively, D is TRBD1 or TRBD2 (5 bases each). The CDR3 length is 17 residues. Trimming cost V 1 base and J 5 bases, with 20 bases left between them. Germline V lookup: CDR1 SQVTM, CDR2 ANQGSEA. The CDR3 loop is CSVEVGPGLGTTGELFF. CDR3 in DNA: TGCAGCGTTGAAGTGGGACCGGGCCTAGGTACTACCGGGGAGCTGTTTTTT.

The V and J genes are TRBV10-1 and TRBJ2-7, with 9 bases matching TRBD2. Germline-derived CDR1 and CDR2 are WNHNN and SYGVQD (reference sequence). The CDR3 runs 13 residues. V gave up 8 bases and J gave up 7 bases; unmatched junction bases: 9. The DNA for the CDR3 is TGCGCCAGCGGGCCTAGCGGGACGAGGGAGCAGTACTTC. Translating it yields CASGPSGTREQYF.

The rearrangement joins TRBV5-1 to TRBJ2-1; 12 bases match TRBD2. V was pared by 0 bases and J by 8 bases, with 12 bases of the junction left unmatched. CDR3 size: 18 residues. From germline, CDR1 is SGHRS and CDR2 YFSETQ. CDR3 bases: TGCGCCAGCAGCTTGGGTCCTAGCGGGAGGGACCTAGTCTATGAGCAGTTCTTC. Translated, it gives CASSLGPSGRDLVYEQFF.

Note on this clone: At the DNA level, this CDR3 is encoded by other sequences in the same sample as well. V is TRBV11-3 and J is TRBJ1-3, with 9 positions matching TRBD1. V trimming: 5 bases; J trimming: 4 bases; junction bases outside the gene matches: 6. The CDR3 is 15 amino acids. Per germline, CDR1 SGHNT and CDR2 YENEEA. The CDR3 is CASSPGQGPGNTIYF. CDR3 coding DNA: TGTGCCAGCAGCCCGGGACAGGGACCAGGAAACACCATATATTTT.

The chain recombines TRBV6-5 with TRBJ2-2, with D perhaps matching TRBD1 (6 bases). Germline V gene sequence: CDR1 MNHEY, CDR2 SVGAGI. V was pared by 4 bases and J by 8 bases, with 11 bases between. The CDR3 consists of 13 residues. CDR3 sequence: CASSFRGGGELFF. Written as DNA, the CDR3 is TGTGCCAGCAGTTTCAGAGGGGGTGGGGAGCTGTTTTTT.

The J gene is TRBJ2-1, the V gene TRBV11-2; no definite D call. The CDR3 is 11 residues long. Looked up from germline, CDR1 is SGHAT and CDR2 is FQNNGV. V was clipped by 2 bases and J by 10 bases, with 6 bases between them. The CDR3 sequence: CASSLLFEQFF. The CDR3 nucleotides read TGTGCCAGCAGCTTATTATTCGAGCAGTTCTTC. The full variable domain, rest sourced from reference TRBV11-2 and TRBJ2-1, is EAGVAQSPRYKIIEKRQSVAFWCNPISGHATLYWYQQILGQGPKLLIQFQNNGVVDDSQLPKDRFSAERLKGVDSTLKIQPAKLEDSAVYLCASSLLFEQFFGPGTRLTVL.

This chain links TRBV4-1 with TRBJ2-7, with D maybe TRBD2 (6 bases). Germline lookup yields CDR1 MGHRA and CDR2 YSYEKL. V lost 4 bases, J lost 3 bases, and 13 bases lay in between. The CDR3 is 14 amino acids. The CDR3: CASSLRGGYYEQYF. CDR3 coding DNA: TGCGCCAGCAGCCTGCGAGGAGGGTACTACGAGCAGTACTTC.

Of note for this clone: The sample carries other DNA sequences with the same CDR3. This chain joins TRBV5-1 and TRBJ1-1; possible D gene TRBD1, 5 bases. The ends were cut back, 0 bases at V and 4 bases at J, with 10 bases in the middle. The CDR3 covers 14 residues. Germline-derived CDR1 and CDR2 are SGHRS and YFSETQ. The CDR3 DNA follows: TGCGCCAGCAGCTTGGTGGGGGTTGGCACTGAAGCTTTCTTT. Its protein product is CASSLVGVGTEAFF.

The V call is TRBV5-6, the J call TRBJ2-1, with 9 bases aligning to TRBD2. The CDR3 runs 19 residues. The J segment lost 9 bases and the V segment lost 3 bases, leaving 22 bases of the junction unmatched. Germline loops: CDR1 SGHDT, CDR2 YYEEEE. In DNA, the CDR3 is TGTGCCAGCAGCTCGTTGGGGGGTATGAGCGGGAGGATAACTACTGAGCAGTTCTTC. Amino acids: CASSSLGGMSGRITTEQFF.

This chain joins TRBV19 and TRBJ2-7; no clear D. The length of the CDR3 is 17 residues. Germline CDR1 reads LNHDA; CDR2 reads SQIVND (reference sequence). V lost 1 base and J lost 4, with 20 bases in between. CDR3 residues: CASSIAHDTKHSYEQYF. As DNA, the CDR3 is TGTGCCAGTAGTATAGCTCACGACACGAAACATTCTTACGAGCAGTACTTC.

The V call is TRBV13, the J call TRBJ2-1; 9 nucleotides align to TRBD2. Germline CDR1 and CDR2: PRHDT and FYEKMQ (reference sequence). V dropped 0 bases and J dropped 8; count of bases not matched to a gene: 8. The CDR3 is 16 residues long. The CDR3 region is CASSLGLVAGVDEQFF. CDR3 DNA sequence: TGTGCCAGCAGCTTAGGCCTCGTAGCGGGAGTTGATGAGCAGTTCTTC.

The sample holds a few counts of this clone. The chain combines TRBV5-6 with TRBJ2-5; no definite D call. CDR3 size: 15 residues. V lost 2 bases to trimming and J lost 2 bases, with 13 bases between them. Per germline, CDR1 SGHDT and CDR2 YYEEEE. The CDR3 bases are TGTGCCAGCAGCTTAGCGAATACCCGGCAAGAGACCCAGTACTTC. Its protein product is CASSLANTRQETQYF.

This rearrangement joins TRBV2 to TRBJ1-1, with 9 bases identical to TRBD1. The germline CDR1 and CDR2 sequences are SNHLY and FYNNEI. V lost 6 bases and J lost 3; bases outside the gene matches: 8. This CDR3 is built from 15 residues. The CDR3 DNA is TGTGCCAGCAGGAGCCCGGACAGGGGTGACACTGAAGCTTTCTTT. It codes for CASRSPDRGDTEAFF.

The V call is TRBV7-6, the J call TRBJ2-1; D is unresolved. The V gene lost 4 bases and the J gene lost 0 bases, with 16 bases spanning the gap. This CDR3 is built from 17 residues. Germline V gene sequence: CDR1 SGHVS, CDR2 FNYEAQ. This CDR3 is CASSSRSPFGSYNEQFF. The CDR3, as DNA: TGTGCCAGCAGCTCCCGTTCTCCGTTCGGCTCCTACAATGAGCAGTTCTTC.

In the case of this clone: Other DNA sequences in this specimen translate into the identical CDR3. The CDR3 is CASSLGRTYEQYF. CDR3 nucleotide sequence: TGTGCCAGCAGTTTGGGCAGAACTTACGAGCAGTACTTC. The chain links TRBV27 to TRBJ2-7; D is uncertain. Germline V gives CDR1 MNHEY, CDR2 SMNVEV (reference sequence). The CDR3 is 13 amino acids. Between the trimmed V and J ends, which lost 3 bases and 4 bases, there was a span of 10 bases.

The V call is TRBV7-8, the J call TRBJ2-7, with 9 bases identical to TRBD1. With 4 bases clipped from V and 2 bases from J, the junction kept 6 bases outside the gene matches. Germline V gene lookup returns CDR1 SGHVS and CDR2 FQNEAQ. CDR3 size: 15 residues. The CDR3 sequence: CASSSGQGKAYEQYF. In DNA, the CDR3 is TGTGCCAGCAGCTCAGGACAGGGGAAGGCCTACGAGCAGTACTTC.

J is TRBJ2-5 and V is TRBV10-3; 10 bases match TRBD1. Losses at the gene ends were 6 bases for V and 5 bases for J; bases not matched to a gene: 12. The CDR3 is made up of 16 amino acids. Germline lookup yields CDR1 ENHRY and CDR2 SYGVKD. CDR3 sequence: CAIRSDRGRFGETQYF. As DNA, the CDR3 is TGTGCCATCAGATCCGACAGGGGGCGGTTCGGGGAGACCCAGTACTTC.